This T cell receptor (beta chain) originates from a study of blood T cell repertoires in COVID-19. Study context: Acute and convalescent COVID-19 specimens originated in the United States, Italy and Spain. Sources were T cells, B-cell-depleted T cells, or PBMCs; the material itself was cDNA or gDNA.

In the original workflow: Amplifying reference gene primers gave estimates of nucleated cell counts. Using immunoSEQ multiplex PCR, the repertoire was profiled, and TCRdb retains in-frame clones only, with some absent. The V and J calls and clone size come from that table; D and trimming were worked out from the DNA. The sample includes 45,000 to 55,000 clones, 84% of them seen just once. V lost 6 bases to trimming and J lost 3 bases, with 14 bases between them. Germline V gives CDR1 SGHRS, CDR2 YFSETQ. CDR3 length equals 14 residues. What was sequenced was peripheral blood. The chain links TRBV5-1 to TRBJ2-3; D is possibly TRBD2 (5 bases). The TCR originated in a man between 45 and 60 years old with acute or convalescent COVID-19. The DNA of the CDR3 is TGCGCCAGCAACTCCGGGGAGAAAACAGATACGCAGTATTTT. Its translation: CASNSGEKTDTQYF. The complete variable domain, with remaining parts taken from reference TRBV5-1 and TRBJ2-3, reads KAGVTQTPRYLIKTRGQQVTLSCSPISGHRSVSWYQQTPGQGLQFLFEYFSETQRNKGNFPGRFSGRQFSNSRSEMNVSTLELGDSALYLCASNSGEKTDTQYFGPGTRLTVL.